This T cell receptor beta chain was captured in a study of cytomegalovirus exposure and HLA in healthy donors. Study overall: Inside one of the first data releases sat about 85 million unique TCRs taken from HLA-typed donors. There were around 390 genotyped donors. Of these, 81% fell in the genetic ancestry cluster associated with self-reported Caucasian donors. Study-wide points: The authors later found most CMV-associated TCR beta chains appeared HLA-restricted. TCR beta V- and J-gene trimming, according to a later analysis, was linked to a missense DCLRE1C variant.

The CDR3 is made up of 15 amino acids. Germline V CDR1 and CDR2: SNHLY, FYNNEI. V gave up 5 bases and J gave up 0 bases, with 10 bases separating them. A few counts support this clone. The antigen remains unidentified. PCR involved 60 Vbeta and 13 Jbeta primers. Method: immunoSEQ multiplex PCR; TCRdb's copy keeps in-frame clones and lacks some. The table shows roughly 89,000 clones, with less than 80% occurring only once. Sequencing was done on a sample of PBMCs. This clonotype was sampled from a woman aged 50 to 60 in good health and CMV-seropositive. The chain links TRBV2 to TRBJ1-4; D uncertain. The CDR3 here is CASSQYSSTNEKLFF. In DNA form, the CDR3 reads TGTGCCAGCAGTCAGTACAGTTCAACTAATGAAAAACTGTTTTTT.